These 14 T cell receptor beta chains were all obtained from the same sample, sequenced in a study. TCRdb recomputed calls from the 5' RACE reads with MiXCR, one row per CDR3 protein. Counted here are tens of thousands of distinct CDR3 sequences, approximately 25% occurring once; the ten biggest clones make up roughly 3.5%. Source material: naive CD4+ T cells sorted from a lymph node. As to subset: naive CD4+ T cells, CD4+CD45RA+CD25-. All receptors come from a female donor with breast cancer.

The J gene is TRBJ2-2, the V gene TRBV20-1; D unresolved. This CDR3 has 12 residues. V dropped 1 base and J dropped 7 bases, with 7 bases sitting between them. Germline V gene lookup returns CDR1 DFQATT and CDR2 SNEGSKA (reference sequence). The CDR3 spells CSARGVVGELFF. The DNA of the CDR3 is TGCAGTGCTAGAGGTGTGGTCGGGGAGCTGTTTTTT.

The CDR3 coding sequence is TGCGCCAGCAGCTTGGTCGGGGCCGGGGAGCAGTACTTC. This sequence encodes CASSLVGAGEQYF. The chain combines TRBV5-1 with TRBJ2-7, with D perhaps being TRBD1 or TRBD2 (5 bases each). This CDR3 region has 13 residues. Trimming pared 0 bases from V and 7 bases from J, leaving 11 bases between. CDR1 is SGHRS, CDR2 YFSETQ, per germline.

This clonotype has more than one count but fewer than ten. The CDR3 loop is CASSQDSFNYGYTF. The CDR3, as DNA: TGCGCCAGCAGCCAGGACAGTTTTAACTATGGCTACACCTTC. J is TRBJ1-2 and V is TRBV5-1; D is perhaps TRBD1 (6 bases). The germline V and J ends were trimmed by 4 bases and 1 base, with 11 bases remaining between them. Germline assignment: CDR1 SGHRS and CDR2 YFSETQ. The CDR3 spans 14 residues.

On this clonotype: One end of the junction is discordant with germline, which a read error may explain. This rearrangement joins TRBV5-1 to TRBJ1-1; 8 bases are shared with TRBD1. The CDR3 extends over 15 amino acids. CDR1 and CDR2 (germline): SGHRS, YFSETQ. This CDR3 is CAGSSMQTGGTEAFF. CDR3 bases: TGCGCCGGCAGCTCAATGCAAACAGGGGGAACTGAAGCTTTCTTT.

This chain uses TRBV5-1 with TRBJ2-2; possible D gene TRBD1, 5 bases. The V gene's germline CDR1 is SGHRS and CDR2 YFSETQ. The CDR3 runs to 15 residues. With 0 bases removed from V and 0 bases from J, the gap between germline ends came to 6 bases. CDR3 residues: CASSLVRANTGELFF. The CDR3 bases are TGCGCCAGCAGCTTGGTCAGGGCGAACACCGGGGAGCTGTTTTTT. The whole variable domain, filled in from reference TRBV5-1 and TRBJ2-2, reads KAGVTQTPRYLIKTRGQQVTLSCSPISGHRSVSWYQQTPGQGLQFLFEYFSETQRNKGNFPGRFSGRQFSNSRSEMNVSTLELGDSALYLCASSLVRANTGELFFGEGSRLTVL.

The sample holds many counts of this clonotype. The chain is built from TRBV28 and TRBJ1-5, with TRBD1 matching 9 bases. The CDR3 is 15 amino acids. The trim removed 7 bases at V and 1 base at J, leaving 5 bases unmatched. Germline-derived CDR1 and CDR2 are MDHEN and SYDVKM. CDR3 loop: CASTTGGLSNQPQHF. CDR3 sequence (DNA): TGTGCCAGCACTACAGGGGGCTTGAGCAATCAGCCCCAGCATTTT.

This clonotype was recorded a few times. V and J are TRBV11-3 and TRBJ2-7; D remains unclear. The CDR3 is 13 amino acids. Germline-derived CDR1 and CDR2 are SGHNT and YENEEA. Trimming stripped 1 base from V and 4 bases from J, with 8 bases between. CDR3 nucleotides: TGTGCCAGCAGCTTAGGAGCTTCATACGAGCAGTACTTC. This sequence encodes CASSLGASYEQYF.

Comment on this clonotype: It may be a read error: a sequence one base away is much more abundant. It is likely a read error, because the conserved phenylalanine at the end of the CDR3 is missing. The CDR3 nucleotides read TGCAGCGCCTGCGCCCTACAGGGGAGAGAGACCCAGTACGTC. This gives the protein CSACALQGRETQYV. The chain carries TRBV29-1 and TRBJ2-5, with 7 bases aligning to TRBD1. The length of the CDR3 is 14 residues. Germline V gene lookup returns CDR1 SQVTM and CDR2 ANQGSEA. V shed 7 bases, J shed 4 bases, and the junction held 12 bases outside the gene matches.

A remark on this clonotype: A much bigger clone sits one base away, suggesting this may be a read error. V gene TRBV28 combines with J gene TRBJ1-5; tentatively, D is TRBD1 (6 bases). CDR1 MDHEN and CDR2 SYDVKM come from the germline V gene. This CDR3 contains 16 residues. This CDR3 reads CASSPDVEGEAQPQQF. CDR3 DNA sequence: TGTGCCAGCAGTCCCGACGTTGAGGGGGAGGCTCAGCCCCAGCAATTT.

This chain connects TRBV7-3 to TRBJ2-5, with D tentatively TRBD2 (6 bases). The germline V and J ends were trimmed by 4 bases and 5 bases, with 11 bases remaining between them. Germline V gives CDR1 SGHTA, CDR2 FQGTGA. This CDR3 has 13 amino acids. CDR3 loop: CASSSAGGETQYF. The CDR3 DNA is TGTGCCAGCAGCTCGGCAGGAGGGGAGACCCAGTACTTC.

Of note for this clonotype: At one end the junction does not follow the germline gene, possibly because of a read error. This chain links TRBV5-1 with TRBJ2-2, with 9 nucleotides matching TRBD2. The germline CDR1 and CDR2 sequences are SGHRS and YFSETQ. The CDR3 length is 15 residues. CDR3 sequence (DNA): TGCGCCAGCTCTAGCGGGACTTTTCATTCCGGGGAGCTGCTTTTT. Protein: CASSSGTFHSGELLF.

The CDR3 here is CSAQGQPRDYGYTF. The CDR3 coding sequence is TGCAGTGCTCAGGGACAGCCTAGGGACTATGGCTACACCTTC. This rearrangement joins TRBV20-1 to TRBJ1-2, with 7 bases aligning to TRBD1. CDR3 length equals 14 residues. The junction had 9 bases not matched to a gene; V was cut back by 5 bases and J by 3 bases. Per germline, CDR1 DFQATT and CDR2 SNEGSKA (reference sequence).

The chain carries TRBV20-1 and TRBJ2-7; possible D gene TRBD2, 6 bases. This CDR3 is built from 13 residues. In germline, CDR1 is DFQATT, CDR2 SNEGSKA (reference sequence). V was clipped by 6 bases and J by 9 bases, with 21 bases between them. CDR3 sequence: CSATPGTSQSQYF. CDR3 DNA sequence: TGCAGTGCAACGCCCGGGACTTCCCAATCGCAGTACTTC.

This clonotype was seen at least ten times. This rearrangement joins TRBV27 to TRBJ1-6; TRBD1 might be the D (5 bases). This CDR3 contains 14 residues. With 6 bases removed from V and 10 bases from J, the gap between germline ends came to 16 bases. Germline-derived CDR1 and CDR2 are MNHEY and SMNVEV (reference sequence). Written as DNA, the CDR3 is TGTGCCAGCAGACAAACAGGAACCCAATCACCCCTCCACTTT. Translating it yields CASRQTGTQSPLHF.